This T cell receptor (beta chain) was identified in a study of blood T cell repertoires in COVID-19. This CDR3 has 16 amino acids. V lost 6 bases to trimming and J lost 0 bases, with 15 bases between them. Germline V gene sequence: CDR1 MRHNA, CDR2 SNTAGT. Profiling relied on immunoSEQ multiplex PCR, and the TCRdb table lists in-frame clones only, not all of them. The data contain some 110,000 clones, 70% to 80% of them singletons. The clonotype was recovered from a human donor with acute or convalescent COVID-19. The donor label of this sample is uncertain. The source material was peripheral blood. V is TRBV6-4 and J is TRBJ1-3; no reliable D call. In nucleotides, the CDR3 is TGTGCCAGCAGCTCCGATATGAAGAGCTCTGGAAACACCATATATTTT. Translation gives CASSSDMKSSGNTIYF.